This T cell receptor beta chain was identified in a study of T cells in tuberculosis. V lost 5 bases and J lost 7; bases outside the gene matches: 16. There are 16 residues in the CDR3. Germline assignment: CDR1 SGHAT and CDR2 FQNNGV. Study findings and constraints: Samples were chosen by availability of cryopreserved specimens.

Worth noting for this clone: Its antigen is currently unknown.

Sequencing used immunoSEQ multiplex PCR; TCRdb keeps in-frame clones, though not all of them. The sample has approximately 53,000 clones, around 96% seen once. Indicated time point: new active TB diagnosis, blood taken before or within 7 days of starting treatment. HIV-seronegative South African adults aged 18 years or older had newly diagnosed active tuberculosis. The TCR sequence derives from an adult with tuberculosis. The chain links TRBV11-2 to TRBJ2-7; TRBD2 aligns across 8 bases. Sequencing was performed on PBMCs, taken at tuberculosis diagnosis. This CDR3 reads CASSVDPGGQRHEQYF. CDR3 sequence (DNA): TGTGCCAGCAGCGTCGACCCGGGGGGGCAGCGGCATGAGCAGTACTTC. Full variable domain (rest looked up from reference TRBV11-2 and TRBJ2-7): EAGVAQSPRYKIIEKRQSVAFWCNPISGHATLYWYQQILGQGPKLLIQFQNNGVVDDSQLPKDRFSAERLKGVDSTLKIQPAKLEDSAVYLCASSVDPGGQRHEQYFGPGTRLTVT.